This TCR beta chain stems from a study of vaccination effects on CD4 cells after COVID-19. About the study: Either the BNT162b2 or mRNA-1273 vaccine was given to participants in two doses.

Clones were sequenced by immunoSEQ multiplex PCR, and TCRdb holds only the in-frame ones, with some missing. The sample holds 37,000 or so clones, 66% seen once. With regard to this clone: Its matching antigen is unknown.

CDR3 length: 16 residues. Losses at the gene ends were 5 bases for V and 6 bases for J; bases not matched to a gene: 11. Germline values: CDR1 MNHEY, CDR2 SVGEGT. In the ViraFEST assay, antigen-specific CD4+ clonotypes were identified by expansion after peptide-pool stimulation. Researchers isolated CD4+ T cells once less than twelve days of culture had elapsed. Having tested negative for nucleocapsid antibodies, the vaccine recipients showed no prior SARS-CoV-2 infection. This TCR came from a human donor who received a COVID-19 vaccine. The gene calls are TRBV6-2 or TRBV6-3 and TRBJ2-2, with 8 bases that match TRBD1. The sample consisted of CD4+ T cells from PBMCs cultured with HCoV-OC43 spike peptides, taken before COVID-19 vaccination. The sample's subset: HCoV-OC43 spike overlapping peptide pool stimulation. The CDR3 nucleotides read TGTGCCAGCAGTCTTGTGCAGGGGGCGCTCCCCGGGGAGCTGTTTTTT. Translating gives CASSLVQGALPGELFF.